This T cell receptor (beta chain) is drawn from a study of T cell responses to AZD1222 COVID-19 vaccine. The study's findings and limits: Increased Spike-specific TCR breadth and depth were observed after two AZD1222 doses. Baseline serology detected seropositivity in only six or seven AZD1222 recipients.

Regarding this clone: Its target is unknown.

The CDR3 consists of 14 residues. The germline gives CDR1 SEHNR, CDR2 FQNEAQ (reference sequence). The V gene end was trimmed by 7 bases and the J gene end by 8 bases; junction bases not matched to a gene: 8. Measured with immunoSEQ multiplex PCR; TCRdb has only the in-frame clones, and not every one. The sample lists 60,000 to 100,000 clones, about 90% occurring once. Here the sequenced sample was peripheral blood, taken on day 0 of MenACWY control vaccination. The sequence came from an adult in good health. The rearrangement links TRBV7-9 to TRBJ1-4, with 9 bases matching TRBD1. CDR3 region: CASTLGQGNEKLFF. The CDR3 bases are TGTGCCAGCACCCTAGGACAGGGGAACGAAAAACTGTTTTTT.